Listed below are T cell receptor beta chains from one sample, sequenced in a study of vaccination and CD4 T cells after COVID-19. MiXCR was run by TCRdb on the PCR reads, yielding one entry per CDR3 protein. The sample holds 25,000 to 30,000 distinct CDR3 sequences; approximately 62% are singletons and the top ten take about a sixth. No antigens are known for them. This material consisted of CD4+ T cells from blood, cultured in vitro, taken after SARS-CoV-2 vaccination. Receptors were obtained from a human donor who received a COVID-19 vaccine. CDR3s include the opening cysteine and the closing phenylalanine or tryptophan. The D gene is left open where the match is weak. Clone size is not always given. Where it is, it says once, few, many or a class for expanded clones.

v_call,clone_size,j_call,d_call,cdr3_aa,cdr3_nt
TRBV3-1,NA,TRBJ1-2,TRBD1,CASRPQGAYGYTF,TGTGCCAGCAGGCCTCAGGGGGCCTATGGCTACACCTTC
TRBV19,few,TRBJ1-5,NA,CASGQTYSNQPQHF,TGTGCCTCGGGGCAGACTTATAGCAATCAGCCCCAGCATTTT
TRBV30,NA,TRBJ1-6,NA,CAWSMDSYRSPLHF,TGTGCCTGGAGCATGGACAGCTACAGGTCACCCCTCCACTTT
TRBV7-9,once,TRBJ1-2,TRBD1,CASIQGAEGYTF,TGTGCCAGCATCCAGGGGGCAGAGGGCTACACCTTC
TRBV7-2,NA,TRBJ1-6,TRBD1,CASSTGQGFTSPLHF,TGTGCCAGCAGCACTGGACAGGGCTTTACGTCACCCCTCCACTTT
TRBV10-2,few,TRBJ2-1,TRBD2,CASSERTGTSRDNEQFF,TGCGCCAGCAGTGAGCGGACCGGGACTAGCAGAGACAATGAGCAGTTCTTC
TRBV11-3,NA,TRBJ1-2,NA,CASSPDREKYTF,TGTGCCAGCAGCCCGGACAGAGAGAAGTACACCTTC
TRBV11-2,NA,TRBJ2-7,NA,CASSLEPYEQYF,TGTGCCAGCAGCTTAGAGCCTTACGAGCAGTACTTC
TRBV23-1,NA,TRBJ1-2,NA,CASRETGRGYGYTF,TGCGCCAGCAGAGAAACAGGGAGGGGCTATGGCTACACCTTC
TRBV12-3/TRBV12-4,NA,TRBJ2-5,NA,CASSRGGTDSRETQYF,TGTGCCAGCAGTAGGGGGGGGACCGACAGTCGCGAGACCCAGTACTTC
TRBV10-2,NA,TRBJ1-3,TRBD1,CASSESRFARQGQQNTIYF,TGCGCCAGCAGTGAGTCGCGATTTGCGCGACAGGGGCAACAAAACACCATATATTTT
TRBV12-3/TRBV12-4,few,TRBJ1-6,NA,CASSLTGRHSPLHF,TGTGCCAGCAGTTTAACGGGACGTCATTCACCCCTCCACTTT
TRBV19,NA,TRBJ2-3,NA,CASSTTLQDLDTQYF,TGTGCCAGTAGTACCACCTTGCAGGATTTGGATACGCAGTATTTT
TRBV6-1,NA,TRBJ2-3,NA,CASSIRRGRHFADTQYF,TGTGCCAGCAGTATCCGACGAGGCAGGCATTTTGCAGATACGCAGTATTTT
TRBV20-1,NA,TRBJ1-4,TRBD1,CSARDRGTDNEKLFF,TGCAGTGCTAGAGATCGTGGGACAGATAATGAAAAACTGTTTTTT
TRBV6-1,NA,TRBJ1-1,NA,CASSLTWNTEAFF,TGTGCCAGCAGCCTTACCTGGAACACTGAAGCTTTCTTT
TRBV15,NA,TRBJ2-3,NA,CATSRDKNTDTQYF,TGTGCCACCAGCAGAGACAAAAACACAGATACGCAGTATTTT
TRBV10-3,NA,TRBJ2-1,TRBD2,CAIRGSGDNEQFF,TGTGCCATCAGGGGTAGCGGGGACAATGAGCAGTTCTTC
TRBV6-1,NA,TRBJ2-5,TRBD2,CASGRERGAQETQYF,TGTGCCAGCGGACGAGAGCGGGGGGCCCAAGAGACCCAGTACTTC
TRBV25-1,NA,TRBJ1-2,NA,CASTTQEGLGYGYTF,TGTGCCAGCACAACCCAGGAGGGTTTGGGCTATGGCTACACCTTC
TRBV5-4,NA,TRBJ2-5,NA,CASSLRGVGETQYF,TGTGCCAGCAGCTTGAGGGGGGTGGGGGAGACCCAGTACTTC
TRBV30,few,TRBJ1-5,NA,CAWSQNRGVNQPQHF,TGTGCCTGGAGCCAAAACCGAGGGGTAAATCAGCCCCAGCATTTT
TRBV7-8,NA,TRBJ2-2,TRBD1,CASSSDRGGTGELFF,TGTGCCAGCAGCTCGGACAGGGGAGGTACCGGGGAGCTGTTTTTT
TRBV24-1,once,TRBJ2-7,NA,CATSDRAGRPYEQYF,TGTGCCACCAGTGATAGGGCAGGGAGACCCTACGAGCAGTACTTC
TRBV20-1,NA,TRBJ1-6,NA,CSAKKDSYNSPLHF,TGCAGTGCTAAAAAGGACAGTTATAATTCACCCCTCCACTTT
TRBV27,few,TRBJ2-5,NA,CASRQLGFRKETQYF,TGTGCCAGCAGGCAATTAGGTTTTCGTAAGGAGACCCAGTACTTC
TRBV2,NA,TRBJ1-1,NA,CASNKQANTEAFF,TGTGCCAGCAACAAACAGGCGAACACTGAAGCTTTCTTT
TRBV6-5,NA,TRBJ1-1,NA,CASSFRDPVPNTEAFF,TGTGCCAGCAGTTTCCGGGACCCCGTTCCGAACACTGAAGCTTTCTTT
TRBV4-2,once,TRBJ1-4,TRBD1,CASSQGSGQGPEKLFF,TGTGCCAGCAGCCAGGGAAGCGGACAGGGCCCTGAAAAACTGTTTTTT
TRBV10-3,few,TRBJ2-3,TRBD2,CAISDRAGGIDTQYF,TGTGCCATCAGTGACCGAGCGGGGGGAATAGATACGCAGTATTTT
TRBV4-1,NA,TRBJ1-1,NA,CASSQVGRKNTEAFF,TGCGCCAGCAGCCAAGTGGGACGGAAGAACACTGAAGCTTTCTTT
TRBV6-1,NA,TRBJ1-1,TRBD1,CASSEIWTGTEAFF,TGTGCCAGCAGTGAGATCTGGACAGGCACTGAAGCTTTCTTT
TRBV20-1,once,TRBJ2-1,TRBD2,CSASSSGGAVGQFF,TGCAGTGCTAGTTCTAGCGGGGGGGCGGTGGGGCAGTTCTTC
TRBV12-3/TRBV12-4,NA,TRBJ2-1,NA,CASSRTGGGPYNEQFF,TGTGCCAGCAGCAGGACTGGCGGGGGCCCATACAATGAGCAGTTCTTC
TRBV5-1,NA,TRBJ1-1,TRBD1,CASSLQGPMNTEAFF,TGCGCCAGCAGCCTACAGGGGCCAATGAACACTGAAGCTTTCTTT